This T cell receptor beta chain was documented in a study of blood T cell repertoires in COVID-19. Study at large: COVID-19 samples collected from the United States, Italy and Spain covered acute and convalescent phases. T cells, B-cell-depleted T cells, or PBMCs supplied cDNA or gDNA.

Under the authors' procedure: Reference gene primer amplification in the assay estimated nucleated cell counts. Assay used: immunoSEQ multiplex PCR; TCRdb lists only in-frame clones, some missing. From that table come the V and J calls and clone size; the DNA was used to work out D and trimming. Of 85,000 to 90,000 clones listed, more than 75% were seen once; the top ten hold more than 0.85%. CDR3 length: 14 residues. V dropped 8 bases and J dropped 4; count of bases not matched to a gene: 4. CDR1 is LNHDA and CDR2 is SQIVND in the germline V gene (reference sequence). The chain is built from TRBV19 and TRBJ2-5; 13 nucleotides line up with TRBD2. This TCR was sampled from a human donor in a cohort sampled during active COVID-19. The sequenced sample was peripheral blood. The CDR3 region is CASGTSGIRETQYF. Here the CDR3 DNA reads TGTGCCAGTGGGACTAGCGGGATAAGAGAGACCCAGTACTTC.